Shown below are 9 T cell receptor beta chains from a single sample sequenced in a study of cytomegalovirus exposure and HLA in healthy donors. PCR amplification relied on 60 Vbeta primers (plus 13 Jbeta primers). Clones were sequenced by immunoSEQ multiplex PCR, and TCRdb holds only the in-frame ones, with some missing. Of approximately 190,000 clones listed, about 84% are singletons. The sequencing input was PBMCs. The source is a man over 45 in good health and CMV-seronegative.

For this clone: This specimen includes other DNA sequences encoding the same CDR3. V usage is TRBV4-1 and J usage is TRBJ2-7, with 10 positions matching TRBD1. Per germline, CDR1 MGHRA and CDR2 YSYEKL. The V and J ends lost 1 base and 3 bases, in that order; junction bases with no gene match: 3. This CDR3 spans 15 amino acids. CDR3 DNA sequence: TGCGCCAGCAGCCAAGGACAGGGGGCCATCTACGAGCAGTACTTC. Protein product: CASSQGQGAIYEQYF.

The chain uses TRBV4-3 and TRBJ1-4; D not certain. The V and J ends lost 2 bases and 8 bases respectively, with 9 bases between them. The germline V gene has CDR1 LGHNA and CDR2 YSLEER. The CDR3 is 13 amino acids. CDR3 region: CASSQLLLEKLFF. The CDR3 nucleotides read TGCGCCAGCAGCCAATTACTTTTGGAAAAACTGTTTTTT.

This chain uses TRBV19 with TRBJ2-1; no firm D call. The CDR3 loop spans 17 amino acids. The V gene's germline CDR1 is LNHDA and CDR2 SQIVND (reference sequence). Trimming removed 10 bases from V and 0 bases from J, with 22 bases in between. CDR3 DNA sequence: TGTGCCATACCAAAACTTACCGAACCCAACTCCTACAATGAGCAGTTCTTC. Its protein is CAIPKLTEPNSYNEQFF.

V gene TRBV5-1 combines with J gene TRBJ1-1, with D possibly matching TRBD1 (5 bases). V lost 2 bases to trimming and J lost 1 base, with 12 bases between them. Germline V gene sequence: CDR1 SGHRS, CDR2 YFSETQ. The CDR3 loop spans 15 amino acids. This CDR3 is CASSFQGTQNTEAFF. The CDR3 DNA sequence: TGCGCCAGCAGCTTCCAGGGAACCCAGAACACTGAAGCTTTCTTT.

The chain carries TRBV7-9 and TRBJ2-1; 9 nucleotides match TRBD2. CDR1 and CDR2 (germline): SEHNR, FQNEAQ (reference sequence). The CDR3 runs 15 residues. The V segment lost 4 bases and the J segment 5 bases; nucleotides outside the gene matches: 6. The CDR3 loop reads CASSWLAGSDNEQFF. The DNA for the CDR3 is TGTGCCAGCAGCTGGCTAGCGGGGAGCGACAATGAGCAGTTCTTC.

The chain joins TRBV15 to TRBJ1-2, with 8 bases matching TRBD1. This CDR3 has 15 amino acids. Germline assignment: CDR1 LNHNV and CDR2 YYDKDF (reference sequence). V shed 3 bases and J 2 bases; nucleotides not matched to a gene: 5. CDR3 region: CATSRGQGANYGYTF. The CDR3 DNA reads as TGTGCCACCAGCAGGGGCCAGGGGGCGAACTATGGCTACACCTTC.

The CDR3 region has the DNA TGTGCCAGCAGCTTAGAGGTAGCGGGGGGGCCTCACAATGAGCAGTTCTTC. This encodes CASSLEVAGGPHNEQFF. The rearrangement uses TRBV11-2 and TRBJ2-1, with TRBD2 identical over 11 bases. CDR3 length: 17 residues. From germline, CDR1 is SGHAT and CDR2 FQNNGV. Trimming removed 0 bases from V and 5 bases from J; junction bases left unmatched: 6.

In its sample, this clone was seen a few times. The V call is TRBV30, the J call TRBJ2-5, with a possible D match to TRBD2 (6 bases). Germline V CDR1 and CDR2: GTSNPN, SVGIG (reference sequence). The germline V and J ends were trimmed by 0 bases and 5 bases, with 7 bases remaining between them. The CDR3 has 12 residues. CDR3 in DNA: TGTGCCTGGAGTGTAGGGAGGGAGACCCAGTACTTC. It codes for CAWSVGRETQYF.

The chain combines TRBV11-2 with TRBJ2-7; D might be TRBD1 (5 bases). CDR1 SGHAT and CDR2 FQNNGV come from the germline V gene. CDR3 length equals 14 residues. V lost 4 bases and J 5 bases, leaving 15 bases between the germline ends. The CDR3 loop is CASSSTGAPNEQYF. CDR3 sequence (DNA): TGTGCCAGCAGCTCCACAGGAGCCCCTAACGAGCAGTACTTC.